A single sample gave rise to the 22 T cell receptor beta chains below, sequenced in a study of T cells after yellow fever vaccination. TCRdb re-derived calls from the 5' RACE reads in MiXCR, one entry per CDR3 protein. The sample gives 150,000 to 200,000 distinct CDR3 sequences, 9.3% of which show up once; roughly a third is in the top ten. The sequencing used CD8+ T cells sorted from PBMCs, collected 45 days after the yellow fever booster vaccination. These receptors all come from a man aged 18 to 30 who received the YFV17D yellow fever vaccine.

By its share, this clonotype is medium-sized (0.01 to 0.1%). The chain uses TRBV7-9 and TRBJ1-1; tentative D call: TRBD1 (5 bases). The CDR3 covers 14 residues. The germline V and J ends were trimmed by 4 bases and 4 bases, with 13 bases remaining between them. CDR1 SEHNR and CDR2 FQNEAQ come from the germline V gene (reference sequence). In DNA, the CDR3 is TGTGCCAGCAGCTCGAAACAGGAATTCACTGAAGCTTTCTTT. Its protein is CASSSKQEFTEAFF.

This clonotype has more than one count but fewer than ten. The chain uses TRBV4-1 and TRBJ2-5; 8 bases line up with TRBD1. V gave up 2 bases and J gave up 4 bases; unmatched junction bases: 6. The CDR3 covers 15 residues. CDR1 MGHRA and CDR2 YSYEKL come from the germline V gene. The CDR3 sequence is CASSQRQGSGETQYF. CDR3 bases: TGCGCCAGCAGCCAAAGACAGGGGTCAGGAGAGACCCAGTACTTC.

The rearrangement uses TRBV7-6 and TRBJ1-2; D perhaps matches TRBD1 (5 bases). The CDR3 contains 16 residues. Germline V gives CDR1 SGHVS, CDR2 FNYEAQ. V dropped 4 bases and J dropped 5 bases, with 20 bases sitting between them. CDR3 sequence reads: CASSSDPREIGYGYTF. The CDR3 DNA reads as TGTGCCAGCAGCTCAGATCCCAGGGAAATTGGGTATGGCTACACCTTC.

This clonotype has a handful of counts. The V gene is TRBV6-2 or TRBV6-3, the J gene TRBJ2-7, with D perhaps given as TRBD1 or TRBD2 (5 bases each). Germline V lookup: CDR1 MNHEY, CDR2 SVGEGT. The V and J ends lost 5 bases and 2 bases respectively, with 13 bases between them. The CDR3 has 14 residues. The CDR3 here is CASSDLGRPYEQYF. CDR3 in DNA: TGTGCCAGCAGTGACTTGGGACGACCCTACGAGCAGTACTTC.

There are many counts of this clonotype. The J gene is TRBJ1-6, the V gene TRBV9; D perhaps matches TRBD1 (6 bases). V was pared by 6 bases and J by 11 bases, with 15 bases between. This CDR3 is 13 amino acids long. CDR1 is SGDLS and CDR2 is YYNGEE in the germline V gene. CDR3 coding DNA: TGTGCCAGCACTATTACAGGGTCTACACCCCTCCACTTT. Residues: CASTITGSTPLHF.

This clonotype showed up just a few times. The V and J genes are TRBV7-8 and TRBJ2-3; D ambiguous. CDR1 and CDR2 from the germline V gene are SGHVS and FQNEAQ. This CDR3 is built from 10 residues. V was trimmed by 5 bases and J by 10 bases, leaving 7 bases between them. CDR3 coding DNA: TGTGCCAGCAGCCCGGTTCCGCAGTATTTT. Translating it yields CASSPVPQYF.

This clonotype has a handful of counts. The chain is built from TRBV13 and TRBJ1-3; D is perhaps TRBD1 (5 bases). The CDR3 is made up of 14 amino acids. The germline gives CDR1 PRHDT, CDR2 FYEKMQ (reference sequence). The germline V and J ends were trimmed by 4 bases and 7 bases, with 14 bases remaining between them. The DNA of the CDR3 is TGTGCCAGCAGCTCGGGGACCGGAAGCAACACCATATATTTT. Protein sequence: CASSSGTGSNTIYF.

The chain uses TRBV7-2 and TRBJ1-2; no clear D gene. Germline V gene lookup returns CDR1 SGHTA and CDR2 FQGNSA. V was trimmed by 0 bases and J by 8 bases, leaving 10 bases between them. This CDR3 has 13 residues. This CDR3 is CASSLAAGGGYTF. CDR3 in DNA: TGTGCCAGCAGCTTAGCGGCGGGTGGCGGCTACACCTTC.

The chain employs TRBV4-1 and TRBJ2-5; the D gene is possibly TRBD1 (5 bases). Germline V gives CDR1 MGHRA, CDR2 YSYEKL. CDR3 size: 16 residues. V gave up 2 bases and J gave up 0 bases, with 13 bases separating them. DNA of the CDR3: TGCGCCAGCAGCCAACCAGGGAAAGCGTACCAAGAGACCCAGTACTTC. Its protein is CASSQPGKAYQETQYF.

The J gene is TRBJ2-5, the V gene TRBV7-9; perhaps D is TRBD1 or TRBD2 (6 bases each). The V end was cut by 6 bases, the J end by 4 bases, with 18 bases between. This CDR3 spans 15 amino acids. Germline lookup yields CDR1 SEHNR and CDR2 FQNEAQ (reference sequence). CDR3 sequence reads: CASSPGDGGRETQYF. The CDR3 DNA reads TGTGCCAGCAGTCCAGGGGATGGGGGGCGAGAGACCCAGTACTTC.

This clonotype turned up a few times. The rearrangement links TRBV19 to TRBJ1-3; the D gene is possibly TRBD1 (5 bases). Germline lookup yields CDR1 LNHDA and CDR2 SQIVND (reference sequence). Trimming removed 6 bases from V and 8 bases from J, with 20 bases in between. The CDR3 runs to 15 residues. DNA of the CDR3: TGTGCCAGTAGCTGGGACCCTTTTTTACTGGACACCATATATTTT. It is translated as CASSWDPFLLDTIYF. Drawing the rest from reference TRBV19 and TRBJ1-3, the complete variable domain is DGGITQSPKYLFRKEGQNVTLSCEQNLNHDAMYWYRQDPGQGLRLIYYSQIVNDFQKGDIAEGYSVSREKKESFPLTVTSAQKNPTAFYLCASSWDPFLLDTIYFGEGSWLTVV.

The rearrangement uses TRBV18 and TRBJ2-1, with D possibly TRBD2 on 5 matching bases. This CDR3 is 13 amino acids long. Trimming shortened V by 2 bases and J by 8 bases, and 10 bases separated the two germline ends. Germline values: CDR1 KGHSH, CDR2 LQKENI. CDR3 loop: CASSPEGWDEQFF. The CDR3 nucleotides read TGTGCCAGCTCACCAGAGGGCTGGGATGAGCAGTTCTTC.

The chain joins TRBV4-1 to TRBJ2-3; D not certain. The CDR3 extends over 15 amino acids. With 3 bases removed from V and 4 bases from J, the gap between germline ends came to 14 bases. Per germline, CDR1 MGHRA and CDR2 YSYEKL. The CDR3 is CASSQSALPADTQYF. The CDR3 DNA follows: TGCGCCAGCAGCCAGTCGGCCCTCCCTGCAGATACGCAGTATTTT.

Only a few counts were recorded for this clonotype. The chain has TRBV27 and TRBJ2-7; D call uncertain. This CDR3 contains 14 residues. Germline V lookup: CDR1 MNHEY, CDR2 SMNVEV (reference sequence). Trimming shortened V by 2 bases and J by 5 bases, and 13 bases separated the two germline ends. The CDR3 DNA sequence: TGTGCCAGCAGTTTAGTAGGCCATGCGCACGAGCAGTACTTC. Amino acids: CASSLVGHAHEQYF.

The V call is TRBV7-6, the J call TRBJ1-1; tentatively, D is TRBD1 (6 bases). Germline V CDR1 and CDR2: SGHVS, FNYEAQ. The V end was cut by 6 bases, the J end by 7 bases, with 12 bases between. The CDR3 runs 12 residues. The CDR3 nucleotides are TGTGCCAGCAGAGGCCAGGGGTATGAAGCTTTCTTT. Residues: CASRGQGYEAFF.

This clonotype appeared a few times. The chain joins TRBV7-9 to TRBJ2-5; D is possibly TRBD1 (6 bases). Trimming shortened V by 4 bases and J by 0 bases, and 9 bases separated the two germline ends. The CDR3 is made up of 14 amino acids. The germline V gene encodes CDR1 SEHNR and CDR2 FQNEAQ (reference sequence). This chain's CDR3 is CASSSTGNQETQYF. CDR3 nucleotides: TGTGCCAGCAGCTCTACAGGGAACCAAGAGACCCAGTACTTC.

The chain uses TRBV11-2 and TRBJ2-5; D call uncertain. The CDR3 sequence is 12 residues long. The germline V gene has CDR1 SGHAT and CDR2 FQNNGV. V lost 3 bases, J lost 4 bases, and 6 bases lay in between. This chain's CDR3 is CASSFSLETQYF. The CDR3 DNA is TGTGCCAGCAGCTTCTCCTTAGAGACCCAGTACTTC.

This CDR3 is CASSHALAESTDTQYF. CDR3 bases: TGTGCCAGCAGTCACGCACTAGCGGAAAGCACAGATACGCAGTATTTT. The chain links TRBV4-2 to TRBJ2-3, with TRBD2 identical over 8 bases. The CDR3 runs 16 residues. V lost 6 bases and J lost 0; bases outside the gene matches: 8. CDR1 and CDR2 (germline): LGHNA, YNFKEQ.

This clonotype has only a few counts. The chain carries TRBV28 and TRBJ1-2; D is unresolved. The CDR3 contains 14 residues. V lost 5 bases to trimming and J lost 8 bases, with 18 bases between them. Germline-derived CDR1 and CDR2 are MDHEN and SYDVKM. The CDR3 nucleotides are TGTGCCAGCAGTCCATCGGTGGGTGGTTGGGGCTACACCTTC. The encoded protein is CASSPSVGGWGYTF.

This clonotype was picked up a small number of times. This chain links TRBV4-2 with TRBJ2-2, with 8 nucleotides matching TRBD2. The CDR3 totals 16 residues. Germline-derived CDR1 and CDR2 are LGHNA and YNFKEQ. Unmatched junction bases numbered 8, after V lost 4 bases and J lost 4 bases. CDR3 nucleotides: TGTGCCAGCAGCCCCGGGGCGGGGGGAATCACCGGGGAGCTGTTTTTT. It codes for CASSPGAGGITGELFF.

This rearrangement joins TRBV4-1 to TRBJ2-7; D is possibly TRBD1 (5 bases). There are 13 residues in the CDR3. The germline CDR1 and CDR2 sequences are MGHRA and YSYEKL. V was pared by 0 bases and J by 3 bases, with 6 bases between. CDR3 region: CASSQEQGYEQYF. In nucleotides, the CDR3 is TGCGCCAGCAGCCAAGAGCAGGGCTACGAGCAGTACTTC.

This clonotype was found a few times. CDR3 protein: CASSQNSGDEQFF. CDR3 coding DNA: TGCGCCAGCAGCCAAAATAGCGGCGATGAGCAGTTCTTC. The rearrangement joins TRBV4-1 to TRBJ2-1, with a possible D match to TRBD2 (6 bases). With 2 bases removed from V and 8 bases from J, the gap between germline ends came to 10 bases. Germline CDR1 is MGHRA and CDR2 is YSYEKL. The CDR3 covers 13 residues.